The subject of this entry is one TCR beta chain. This CDR3 spans 17 amino acids. Per the germline V gene, CDR1 is SGDLS and CDR2 is YYNGEE. The V segment lost 0 bases and the J segment 5 bases; nucleotides outside the gene matches: 11. This entry is derived from a study of blood T cell repertoires in COVID-19. Study context: Sites in the United States, Italy and Spain provided acute and convalescent COVID-19 samples. Sample material is recorded as cDNA or gDNA derived from T cells, B-cell-depleted T cells, or PBMCs.

Authors' processing steps: Using reference gene primer amplification, nucleated cell counts were estimated. Profiling relied on immunoSEQ multiplex PCR, and the TCRdb table lists in-frame clones only, not all of them. V, J and clone size are those of that table, while D and trimming were read from the DNA. Seen here are some 120,000 clones, about 85% observed once, and the top ten hold approximately 1.5%. The V gene is TRBV9, the J gene TRBJ2-7, with TRBD2 matching over 10 bases. The sequencing sample was made of peripheral blood. The receptor's source is a man aged 40-49 years with acute or convalescent COVID-19. DNA of the CDR3: TGTGCCAGCAGCGTAGAGGAATCTAGCGGGAGTTGCCACGAGCAGTACTTC. Its protein product is CASSVEESSGSCHEQYF.